These 31 T cell receptor beta chains originate from one sample sequenced in a study of blood T cell repertoires in COVID-19. TCRdb's copy holds only in-frame clones and misses some; the assay was immunoSEQ multiplex PCR. This table has 180,000 or so clones, more than 80% appearing once. The sequenced material came from peripheral blood. These receptor sequences come from a woman aged 40-49 years with COVID-19, enrolled during active disease.

The sample holds one count of this clone. The chain joins TRBV11-3 to TRBJ2-2, with D perhaps TRBD2 (7 bases). The V and J ends lost 5 bases and 4 bases respectively, with 17 bases between them. The germline gives CDR1 SGHNT, CDR2 YENEEA. The CDR3 is 16 amino acids. The CDR3 protein is CASSRGALDATGELFF. The CDR3 DNA reads TGTGCCAGCAGCCGGGGGGCCCTAGATGCCACCGGGGAGCTGTTTTTT.

V is TRBV5-5 and J is TRBJ2-3; 9 bases line up with TRBD2. Germline V gives CDR1 SGHKS, CDR2 YYEKEE (reference sequence). The CDR3 is made up of 15 amino acids. The V gene end was trimmed by 3 bases and the J gene end by 5 bases; junction bases not matched to a gene: 7. DNA for the CDR3: TGTGCCAGCAGCTCCAGGACTAGCGTAGGAGATACGCAGTATTTT. This sequence encodes CASSSRTSVGDTQYF.

The rearrangement links TRBV29-1 to TRBJ1-2, with D maybe TRBD1 (6 bases). V dropped 5 bases and J dropped 5 bases, with 12 bases sitting between them. The CDR3 is 12 amino acids. Per the germline V gene, CDR1 is SQVTM and CDR2 is ANQGSEA. The CDR3: CSVRGTKYGYTF. In nucleotides, the CDR3 is TGCAGCGTTAGAGGGACAAAATATGGCTACACCTTC.

J is TRBJ1-4 and V is TRBV19; D is unclear. Trimming stripped 3 bases from V and 10 bases from J, with 12 bases between. CDR1 is LNHDA, CDR2 SQIVND, per germline (reference sequence). CDR3 length: 13 amino acids. The CDR3 loop is CASSILQYGKLFF. DNA for the CDR3: TGTGCCAGTAGTATCTTACAGTATGGAAAACTGTTTTTT. Together with reference TRBV19 and TRBJ1-4, the CDR3 gives the full variable domain: DGGITQSPKYLFRKEGQNVTLSCEQNLNHDAMYWYRQDPGQGLRLIYYSQIVNDFQKGDIAEGYSVSREKKESFPLTVTSAQKNPTAFYLCASSILQYGKLFFGSGTQLSVL.

The chain couples TRBV27 to TRBJ1-5; TRBD1 matches at 10 bases. V lost 5 bases to trimming and J lost 6 bases; unmatched junction nucleotides: 4. CDR3 size: 14 residues. The V gene's germline CDR1 is MNHEY and CDR2 SMNVEV (reference sequence). The CDR3 loop is CASSQDRGVQPQHF. Written as DNA, the CDR3 is TGTGCCAGCAGTCAGGACAGGGGGGTTCAGCCCCAGCATTTT.

The rearrangement joins TRBV19 to TRBJ1-3; D ambiguous. Germline-derived CDR1 and CDR2 are LNHDA and SQIVND (reference sequence). Trimming shortened V by 6 bases and J by 1 base, and 16 bases separated the two germline ends. This CDR3 spans 16 amino acids. This CDR3 reads CASSPRDMISGNTIYF. The CDR3 bases are TGTGCCAGTAGCCCCCGGGATATGATTTCTGGAAACACCATATATTTT.

The chain is built from TRBV2 and TRBJ2-7; TRBD1 is a possible D gene (6 bases). Trimming cost V 8 bases and J 1 base, with 18 bases left between them. CDR3 length equals 15 residues. The germline CDR1 and CDR2 sequences are SNHLY and FYNNEI. The CDR3 DNA reads as TGTGCCAGCTTACCGGGACAAGAAAGTTCCTACGAGCAGTACGTC. Translating it yields CASLPGQESSYEQYV.

The chain joins TRBV20-1 to TRBJ2-7, with D perhaps TRBD2 (6 bases). This CDR3 has 14 residues. With 3 bases removed from V and 4 bases from J, the gap between germline ends came to 16 bases. CDR1 is DFQATT, CDR2 SNEGSKA, per germline (reference sequence). CDR3 sequence (DNA): TGCAGTGCTAGTACGGGAGTATTGGGATACGAGCAGTACTTC. Its translation is CSASTGVLGYEQYF.

The chain has TRBV6-6 and TRBJ1-4; 7 bases match TRBD1. CDR1 and CDR2 (germline): MNHNY, SVGAGI (reference sequence). V trimming: 6 bases; J trimming: 5 bases; junction bases outside the gene matches: 6. This CDR3 comprises 14 residues. Here the CDR3 DNA reads TGTGCCAGCAGCCACGACAGGGAGAATGAAAAACTGTTTTTT. Translated, it gives CASSHDRENEKLFF.

The chain recombines TRBV28 with TRBJ1-2, with D possibly matching TRBD1 (6 bases). Trimming removed 4 bases at V and 6 bases at J, with 15 bases between. Germline-derived CDR1 and CDR2 are MDHEN and SYDVKM. The CDR3 covers 14 residues. CDR3 in DNA: TGTGCCAGCAGTTCTACAGGGAGTGCCGATGGCTACACCTTC. As protein: CASSSTGSADGYTF.

The chain links TRBV10-3 to TRBJ1-4; D is possibly TRBD1 (6 bases). Deletions cut 4 bases from V and 5 bases from J, with 8 bases between. The germline CDR1 and CDR2 sequences are ENHRY and SYGVKD. The CDR3 runs 13 residues. CDR3 bases: TGTGCCATCAGTGGGACAGAAAATGAAAAACTGTTTTTT. Translation gives CAISGTENEKLFF.

J is TRBJ2-3 and V is TRBV9, with D possibly TRBD2 on 6 matching bases. The germline CDR1 and CDR2 sequences are SGDLS and YYNGEE. V dropped 2 bases and J dropped 7 bases, with 17 bases sitting between them. The length of the CDR3 is 15 residues. This CDR3 reads CASSVGPGLSYTQYF. The CDR3 nucleotides read TGTGCCAGCAGCGTGGGTCCGGGACTGAGCTATACGCAGTATTTT.

As DNA, the CDR3 is TGTGCCAGCAGCTTATCTAGCTTGGAGACCCAGTACTTC. It is translated as CASSLSSLETQYF. This sequence joins TRBV7-2 and TRBJ2-5; D is perhaps TRBD2 (5 bases). There are 13 residues in the CDR3. V lost 2 bases, J lost 5 bases, and 9 bases lay in between. Germline V CDR1 and CDR2: SGHTA, FQGNSA. Full variable domain (outside the CDR3, taken from reference TRBV7-2 and TRBJ2-5): GAGVSQSPSNKVTEKGKDVELRCDPISGHTALYWYRQSLGQGLEFLIYFQGNSAPDKSGLPSDRFSAERTGGSVSTLTIQRTQQEDSAVYLCASSLSSLETQYFGPGTRLLVL.

The chain uses TRBV5-8 and TRBJ2-5; 8 bases agree with TRBD1. V trimming: 4 bases; J trimming: 4 bases; junction bases outside the gene matches: 9. This CDR3 comprises 15 residues. Germline V lookup: CDR1 SGHTS, CDR2 YDEGEE. Here the CDR3 reads CASSRGQGDRETQYF. The CDR3 DNA reads TGTGCCAGCAGCCGAGGACAGGGTGACCGAGAGACCCAGTACTTC. The full variable domain, with the rest looked up from reference TRBV5-8 and TRBJ2-5, is EAGVTQSPTHLIKTRGQQATLRCSPISGHTSVYWYQQALGLGLQFLLWYDEGEERNRGNFPPRFSGRQFPNYSSELNVNALELEDSALYLCASSRGQGDRETQYFGPGTRLLVL.

This clone turned up a few times. The rearrangement links TRBV6-5 to TRBJ1-1, with 8 bases aligning to TRBD1. CDR3 length: 13 amino acids. Germline CDR1 is MNHEY and CDR2 is SVGAGI. J was trimmed by 3 bases and V by 5 bases; bases with no gene match: 2. CDR3 in DNA: TGTGCCAGCAGTAACAGGGGGGACACTGAAGCTTTCTTT. Translated, it gives CASSNRGDTEAFF.

This clone was found once. This rearrangement joins TRBV5-4 to TRBJ2-7; 7 bases match TRBD2. This CDR3 is built from 16 residues. The V and J ends lost 4 bases and 3 bases, in that order; junction bases with no gene match: 13. Germline loops: CDR1 SGHNT, CDR2 YYREEE (reference sequence). The CDR3, as DNA: TGTGCCAGCAGCCCGCCGCCCCTAGCGGCCGACTACGAGCAGTACTTC. Translation gives CASSPPPLAADYEQYF.

This rearrangement joins TRBV21-1 to TRBJ2-1; the D call in the table, TRBD2, was not verified against the DNA. TRBV21-1 is flagged as a pseudogene. The CDR3 runs 15 residues. CDR3 nucleotides: TGTGCCAGCAGATTTAGCGGGAGGGCCATAGATGAGCAGTTCTTC. This sequence encodes CASRFSGRAIDEQFF.

This rearrangement joins TRBV7-8 to TRBJ1-2; D is unresolved. The CDR3 is made up of 10 amino acids. Germline CDR1 SGHVS, CDR2 FQNEAQ. V was shortened by 8 bases and J by 6 bases, with 7 bases between the two germline ends. The DNA for the CDR3 is TGTGCCAGCGCGGGAGATGGCTACACCTTC. Protein sequence: CASAGDGYTF.

The rearrangement uses TRBV7-9 and TRBJ1-1; TRBD1 matches at 9 bases. The junction had 9 bases not matched to a gene; V was cut back by 6 bases and J by 4 bases. Germline lookup yields CDR1 SEHNR and CDR2 FQNEAQ (reference sequence). This CDR3 contains 15 residues. The CDR3 DNA reads as TGTGCCAGCAGTGCTAGGACAGGGGATCGCACTGAAGCTTTCTTT. This sequence encodes CASSARTGDRTEAFF. Full variable domain (rest looked up from reference TRBV7-9 and TRBJ1-1): DTGVSQNPRHKITKRGQNVTFRCDPISEHNRLYWYRQTLGQGPEFLTYFQNEAQLEKSRLLSDRFSAERPKGSFSTLEIQRTEQGDSAMYLCASSARTGDRTEAFFGQGTRLTVV.

The rearrangement uses TRBV6-2 or TRBV6-3 and TRBJ1-1; 7 bases are a match to TRBD1. This CDR3 comprises 13 residues. V dropped 0 bases and J dropped 6; count of bases not matched to a gene: 1. Germline V CDR1 and CDR2: MNHEY, SVGEGT. The CDR3 DNA reads as TGTGCCAGCAGTTACTCTACAGGGGCTGAAGCTTTCTTT. Translation: CASSYSTGAEAFF.

This sequence joins TRBV6-5 and TRBJ1-6; TRBD1 agrees at 7 bases. Looked up from germline, CDR1 is MNHEY and CDR2 is SVGAGI. CDR3 length: 15 amino acids. After removal of 0 bases from V and 7 bases from J, the junction contained 3 bases not matched to a gene. The DNA for the CDR3 is TGTGCCAGCAGTTACTCCGGGACAGCGAATTCACCCCTCCACTTT. Translated: CASSYSGTANSPLHF.

A single count supports this clone. The chain is built from TRBV7-9 and TRBJ2-5; 11 bases are shared with TRBD2. The CDR3 is 17 amino acids. Looked up from germline, CDR1 is SEHNR and CDR2 is FQNEAQ (reference sequence). J lost 1 base, V lost 5 bases, and 9 bases had no gene match. This CDR3 is CASSPRTSGRSQETQYF. For the CDR3, the DNA is TGTGCCAGCAGCCCCCGGACTAGCGGGCGCTCCCAAGAGACCCAGTACTTC.

The chain combines TRBV2 with TRBJ2-5, with D possibly being TRBD2 (6 bases). Germline CDR1 and CDR2: SNHLY and FYNNEI. There are 14 residues in the CDR3. V was clipped by 7 bases and J by 5 bases, with 17 bases between them. CDR3 sequence: CASMEGRVGETQYF. CDR3 coding DNA: TGTGCCAGCATGGAGGGGCGCGTCGGGGAGACCCAGTACTTC.

The rearrangement links TRBV29-1 to TRBJ2-1; 9 positions agree with TRBD2. CDR3 length: 14 residues. V was clipped by 5 bases and J by 6 bases; unmatched bases: 8. Germline V gives CDR1 SQVTM, CDR2 ANQGSEA. CDR3 in amino acids: CSVWREGSANEQFF. CDR3 in DNA: TGCAGCGTTTGGCGGGAGGGTTCGGCCAATGAGCAGTTCTTC.

The chain employs TRBV27 and TRBJ2-7; 7 bases match TRBD2. The germline V gene has CDR1 MNHEY and CDR2 SMNVEV (reference sequence). The CDR3 loop spans 14 amino acids. V shed 3 bases, J shed 4 bases, and the junction held 6 bases outside the gene matches. The CDR3 spells CASSLIQGLYEQYF. The CDR3 DNA follows: TGTGCCAGCAGTTTGATTCAGGGACTATACGAGCAGTACTTC.

The CDR3 coding sequence is TGTGCCAGTAGTCTAGCGGGAGTCTCCTACAATGAGCAGTTCTTC. Translation gives CASSLAGVSYNEQFF. The chain combines TRBV19 with TRBJ2-1; 10 bases are shared with TRBD2. Germline V CDR1 and CDR2: LNHDA, SQIVND (reference sequence). J was trimmed by 0 bases and V by 5 bases; bases with no gene match: 1. The CDR3 has 15 amino acids.

This clone showed up just once. V is TRBV5-1 and J is TRBJ1-1, with TRBD1 as a possible D gene (6 bases). The germline CDR1 and CDR2 sequences are SGHRS and YFSETQ. The CDR3 is made up of 14 amino acids. V was cut by 4 bases and J by 4 bases, with 14 bases left in between. The CDR3 spells CASSPRGAGTEAFF. CDR3 DNA: TGCGCCAGCAGCCCCCGGGGGGCGGGCACTGAAGCTTTCTTT. The full variable domain, with the rest looked up from reference TRBV5-1 and TRBJ1-1, is KAGVTQTPRYLIKTRGQQVTLSCSPISGHRSVSWYQQTPGQGLQFLFEYFSETQRNKGNFPGRFSGRQFSNSRSEMNVSTLELGDSALYLCASSPRGAGTEAFFGQGTRLTVV.

V usage is TRBV27 and J usage is TRBJ1-1, with D tentatively TRBD1 (5 bases). Per the germline V gene, CDR1 is MNHEY and CDR2 is SMNVEV (reference sequence). V was pared by 6 bases and J by 1 base, with 9 bases between. The CDR3 covers 13 residues. CDR3 coding DNA: TGTGCCAGCAGCTTACAGGCGAACACTGAAGCTTTCTTT. Protein sequence: CASSLQANTEAFF.

This chain links TRBV25-1 with TRBJ2-2; perhaps TRBD1 as D (6 bases). Trimming took 3 bases from V and 6 from J, leaving 11 bases between them. Germline V gene data show CDR1 as MGHDK and CDR2 as SYGVNS. This CDR3 is built from 14 residues. As DNA, the CDR3 is TGTGCCAGCAGTGACCAGGGGTGGGCCGGGGAGCTGTTTTTT. Its protein is CASSDQGWAGELFF.

This clone was detected only once. The chain joins TRBV7-2 to TRBJ2-5; unclear D gene. Germline V gene data show CDR1 as SGHTA and CDR2 as FQGNSA. Trimming took off 2 bases at V and 4 bases at J, with 17 bases between the two ends. This CDR3 contains 16 residues. The CDR3 sequence is CASSLFGGTTGETQYF. CDR3 nucleotides: TGTGCCAGCAGCTTATTCGGTGGTACAACGGGAGAGACCCAGTACTTC.

The rearrangement joins TRBV5-1 to TRBJ1-3; D is perhaps TRBD1 (5 bases). Trimming pared 0 bases from V and 2 bases from J, leaving 15 bases between. CDR3 length equals 17 residues. Germline V gene lookup returns CDR1 SGHRS and CDR2 YFSETQ. The CDR3 bases are TGCGCCAGCAGCTTGGAGGGCAGGGTCCTTGCTGGAAACACCATATATTTT. Protein product: CASSLEGRVLAGNTIYF.